This T cell receptor beta chain was identified during a study of T cell responses to AZD1222 COVID-19 vaccine. As concerns this clone: What it binds is unknown.

Study results and caveats: Spike-specific TCRs gained breadth and depth after people received two AZD1222 doses. The study reported that nearly half of spike-specific TCRs target unmutated variant regions.

Libraries were prepared by immunoSEQ multiplex PCR; TCRdb keeps only in-frame clonotypes and omits some of them. The sample includes 150,000 to 200,000 clones, 87% seen only once; the top ten take 2.7%. The V end was cut by 1 base, the J end by 4 bases, with 5 bases between. CDR3 length equals 14 residues. Germline V gene data show CDR1 as SGHVS and CDR2 as FNYEAQ. The receptor was derived from an adult in good health. The chain employs TRBV7-6 and TRBJ2-6; D uncertain. Sequencing used peripheral blood, obtained on day 0 of MenACWY control vaccination. DNA of the CDR3: TGTGCCAGCAGCTTAGGGACCGGGGCCAACGTCCTGACTTTC. It yields the protein CASSLGTGANVLTF.